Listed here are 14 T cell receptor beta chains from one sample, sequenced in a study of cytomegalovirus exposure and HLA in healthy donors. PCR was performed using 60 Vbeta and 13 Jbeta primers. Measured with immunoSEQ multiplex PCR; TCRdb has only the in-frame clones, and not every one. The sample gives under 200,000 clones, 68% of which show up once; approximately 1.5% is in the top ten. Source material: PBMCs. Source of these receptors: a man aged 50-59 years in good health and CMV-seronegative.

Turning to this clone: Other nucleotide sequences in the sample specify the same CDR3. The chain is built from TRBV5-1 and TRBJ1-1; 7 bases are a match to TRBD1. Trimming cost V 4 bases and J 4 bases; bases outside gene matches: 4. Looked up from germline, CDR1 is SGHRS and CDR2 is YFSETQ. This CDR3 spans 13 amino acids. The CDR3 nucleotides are TGCGCCAGCAGCCGACAGGGAGGCACTGAAGCTTTCTTT. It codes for CASSRQGGTEAFF.

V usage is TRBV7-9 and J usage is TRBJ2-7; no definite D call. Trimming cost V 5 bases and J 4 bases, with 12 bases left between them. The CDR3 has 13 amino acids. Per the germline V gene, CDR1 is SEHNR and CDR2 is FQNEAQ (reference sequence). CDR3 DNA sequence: TGTGCCAGCAGCCCAGACGACTCTTACGAGCAGTACTTC. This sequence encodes CASSPDDSYEQYF. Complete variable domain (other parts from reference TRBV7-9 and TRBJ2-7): DTGVSQNPRHKITKRGQNVTFRCDPISEHNRLYWYRQTLGQGPEFLTYFQNEAQLEKSRLLSDRFSAERPKGSFSTLEIQRTEQGDSAMYLCASSPDDSYEQYFGPGTRLTVT.

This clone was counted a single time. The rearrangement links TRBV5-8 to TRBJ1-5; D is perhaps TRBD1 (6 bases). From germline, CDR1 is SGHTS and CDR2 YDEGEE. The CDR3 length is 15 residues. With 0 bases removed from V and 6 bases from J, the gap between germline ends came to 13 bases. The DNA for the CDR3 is TGTGCCAGCAGCTTGGGACAGGCACTTACTCAGCCCCAGCATTTT. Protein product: CASSLGQALTQPQHF.

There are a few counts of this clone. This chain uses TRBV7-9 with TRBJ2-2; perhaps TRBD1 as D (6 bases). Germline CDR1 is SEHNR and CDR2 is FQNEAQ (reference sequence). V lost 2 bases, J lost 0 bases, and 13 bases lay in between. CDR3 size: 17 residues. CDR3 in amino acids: CASSLIPGQANTGELFF. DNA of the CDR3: TGTGCCAGCAGCTTAATCCCGGGACAAGCGAACACCGGGGAGCTGTTTTTT. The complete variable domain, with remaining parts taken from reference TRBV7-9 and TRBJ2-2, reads DTGVSQNPRHKITKRGQNVTFRCDPISEHNRLYWYRQTLGQGPEFLTYFQNEAQLEKSRLLSDRFSAERPKGSFSTLEIQRTEQGDSAMYLCASSLIPGQANTGELFFGEGSRLTVL.

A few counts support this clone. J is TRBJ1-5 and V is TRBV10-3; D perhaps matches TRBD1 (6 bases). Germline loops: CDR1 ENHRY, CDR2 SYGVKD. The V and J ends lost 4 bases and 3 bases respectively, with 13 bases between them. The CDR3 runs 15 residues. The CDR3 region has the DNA TGTGCCATCAGTGGAGAGGGGACACACAATCAGCCCCAGCATTTT. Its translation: CAISGEGTHNQPQHF.

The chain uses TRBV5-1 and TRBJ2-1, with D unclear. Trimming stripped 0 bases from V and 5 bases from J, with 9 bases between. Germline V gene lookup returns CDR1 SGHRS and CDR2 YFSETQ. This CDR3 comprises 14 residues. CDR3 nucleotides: TGCGCCAGCAGCTTGGACAACGCCCACAATGAGCAGTTCTTC. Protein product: CASSLDNAHNEQFF.

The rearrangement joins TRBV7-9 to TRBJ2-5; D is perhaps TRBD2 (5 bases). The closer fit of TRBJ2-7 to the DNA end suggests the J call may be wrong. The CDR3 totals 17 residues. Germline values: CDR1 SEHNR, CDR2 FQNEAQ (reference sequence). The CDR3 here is CASTPPGSVPPSYEQYF. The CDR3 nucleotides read TGTGCCAGCACCCCTCCCGGTAGCGTCCCTCCATCCTACGAGCAGTACTTC.

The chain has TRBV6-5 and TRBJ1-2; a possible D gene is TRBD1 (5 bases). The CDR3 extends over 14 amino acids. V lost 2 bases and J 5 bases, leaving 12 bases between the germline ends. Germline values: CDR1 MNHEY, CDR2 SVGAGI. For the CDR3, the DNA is TGTGCCAGCAGTTACCTGGGCAGGGAATATGGCTACACCTTC. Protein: CASSYLGREYGYTF.

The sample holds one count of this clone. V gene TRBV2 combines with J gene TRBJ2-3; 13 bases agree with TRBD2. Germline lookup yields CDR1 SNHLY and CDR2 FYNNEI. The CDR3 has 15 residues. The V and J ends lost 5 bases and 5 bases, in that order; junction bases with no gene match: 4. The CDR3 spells CASSYGTSGEDTQYF. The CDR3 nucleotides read TGTGCCAGCAGTTACGGGACTAGCGGGGAAGATACGCAGTATTTT.

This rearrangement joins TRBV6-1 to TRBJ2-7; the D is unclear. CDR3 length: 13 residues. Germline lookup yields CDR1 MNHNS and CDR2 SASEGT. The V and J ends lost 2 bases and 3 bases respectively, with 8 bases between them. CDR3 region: CASSEPTRYEQYF. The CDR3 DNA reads TGTGCCAGCAGTGAACCTACCCGCTACGAGCAGTACTTC.

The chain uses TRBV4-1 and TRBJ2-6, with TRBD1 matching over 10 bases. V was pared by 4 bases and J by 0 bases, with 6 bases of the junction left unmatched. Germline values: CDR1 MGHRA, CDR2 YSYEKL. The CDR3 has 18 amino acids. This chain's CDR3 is CASSRTGGRGSGANVLTF. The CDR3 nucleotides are TGCGCCAGCAGCCGGACAGGGGGACGGGGCTCTGGGGCCAACGTCCTGACTTTC.

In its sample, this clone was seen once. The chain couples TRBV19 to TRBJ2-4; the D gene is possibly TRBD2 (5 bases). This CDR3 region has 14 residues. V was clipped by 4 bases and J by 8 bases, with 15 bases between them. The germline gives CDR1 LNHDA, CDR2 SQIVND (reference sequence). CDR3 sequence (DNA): TGTGCCAGTAGTACAAGGTCAGAGGGTGACATTCAGTACTTC. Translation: CASSTRSEGDIQYF.

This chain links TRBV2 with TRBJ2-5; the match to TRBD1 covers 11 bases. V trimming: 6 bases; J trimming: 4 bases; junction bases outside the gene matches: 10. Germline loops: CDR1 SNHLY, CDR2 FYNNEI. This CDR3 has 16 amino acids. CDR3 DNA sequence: TGTGCCAGCAGCACCGGACAGGGGGCGAGTGGAGAGACCCAGTACTTC. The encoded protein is CASSTGQGASGETQYF.

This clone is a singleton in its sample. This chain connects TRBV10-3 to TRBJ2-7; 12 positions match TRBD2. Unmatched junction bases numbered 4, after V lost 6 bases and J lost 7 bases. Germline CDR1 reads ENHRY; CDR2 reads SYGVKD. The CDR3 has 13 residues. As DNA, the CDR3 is TGTGCCATCAGCCTAGCGGGGGGGGGTGAGCAGTACTTC. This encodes CAISLAGGGEQYF.